This entry describes one T cell receptor beta chain. Its target is not known. This entry comes from a study of CD8 T cells in Susac syndrome. Study-wide points: The relatively small number of individuals in the TCR sequencing and HLA analysis was acknowledged by the study.

Reverse transcription of about 0.5 to 1 ug RNA was performed with random hexamers. One entry per CDR3 protein results from TCRdb running MiXCR on the immunoSEQ multiplex PCR reads. The table includes around 45,000 distinct CDR3 sequences, 93% detected once. Per germline, CDR1 MNHEY and CDR2 SVGEGT. With V trimmed by 8 bases and J by 8 bases, 11 bases remained unmatched. CDR3 length equals 15 residues. The sequence was obtained from a human donor in good health. The source material was CD8+ T cells from PBMCs. V usage is TRBV6-2 or TRBV6-3 and J usage is TRBJ2-1; 11 bases are shared with TRBD2. The CDR3 protein is CASGMLAGGSDEQFF. The CDR3 nucleotides are TGTGCCAGCGGGATGCTAGCGGGAGGTTCCGATGAGCAGTTCTTC.